A single sample gave rise to the 10 T cell receptor beta chains below, sequenced in a study of T cell responses to AZD1222 COVID-19 vaccine. Repertoires were generated with immunoSEQ multiplex PCR, while TCRdb's copy carries only in-frame clones and drops some. This sample has around 160,000 clones; just over 90% occur once, and the top ten carry roughly 2.8%. This specimen was peripheral blood, taken on day 0 of MenACWY control vaccination. The receptors come from an adult in good health.

This sequence joins TRBV30 and TRBJ1-2; the D is unclear. The germline CDR1 and CDR2 sequences are GTSNPN and SVGIG (reference sequence). The CDR3 is 13 residues long. V lost 7 bases to trimming and J lost 2 bases, with 14 bases between them. The CDR3 nucleotides read TGTGCCTCCTCTCCGGGGTCGAACTATGGCTACACCTTC. Its translation: CASSPGSNYGYTF.

The chain has TRBV19 and TRBJ1-6, with D perhaps TRBD1 (5 bases). CDR1 and CDR2 (germline): LNHDA, SQIVND (reference sequence). CDR3 size: 13 residues. V lost 6 bases, J lost 10 bases, and 13 bases lay in between. The CDR3 protein is CASRWGEGSPLHF. The DNA for the CDR3 is TGTGCCAGTAGATGGGGGGAAGGCTCACCCCTCCACTTT.

V gene TRBV7-9 combines with J gene TRBJ2-7; 9 bases map to TRBD1. V was pared by 5 bases and J by 3 bases, with 5 bases of the junction left unmatched. In germline, CDR1 is SEHNR, CDR2 FQNEAQ (reference sequence). The length of the CDR3 is 14 residues. CDR3 DNA sequence: TGTGCCAGCAGCCTGGGACAGGGTAACTACGAGCAGTACTTC. Protein: CASSLGQGNYEQYF.

The J gene is TRBJ1-2, the V gene TRBV30; TRBD1 might be the D (5 bases). This CDR3 is 14 amino acids long. Germline-derived CDR1 and CDR2 are GTSNPN and SVGIG (reference sequence). The V end was cut by 4 bases, the J end by 4 bases, with 16 bases between. The CDR3 loop is CAWMRGWGPYGYTF. Here the CDR3 DNA reads TGTGCCTGGATGAGGGGTTGGGGCCCCTATGGCTACACCTTC.

CDR3 nucleotide sequence: TGTGCCAGCTCACCACCTGTCAGTCACTATGGCTACACCTTC. It codes for CASSPPVSHYGYTF. The gene calls are TRBV18 and TRBJ1-2, with unresolved D. The germline V and J ends were trimmed by 0 bases and 3 bases, with 8 bases remaining between them. This CDR3 contains 14 residues. CDR1 is KGHSH, CDR2 LQKENI, per germline.

The genes are TRBV5-1 and TRBJ1-2; a weak D match, TRBD1 (6 bases). Germline CDR1 is SGHRS and CDR2 is YFSETQ. The CDR3 is 13 residues long. Trimming removed 4 bases at V and 4 bases at J, with 11 bases between. CDR3 sequence reads: CASSHEGGYGYTF. For the CDR3, the DNA is TGCGCCAGCAGCCACGAGGGGGGCTATGGCTACACCTTC. Together with reference TRBV5-1 and TRBJ1-2, the CDR3 gives the full variable domain: KAGVTQTPRYLIKTRGQQVTLSCSPISGHRSVSWYQQTPGQGLQFLFEYFSETQRNKGNFPGRFSGRQFSNSRSEMNVSTLELGDSALYLCASSHEGGYGYTFGSGTRLTVV.

The chain couples TRBV5-6 to TRBJ2-1, with D unclear. Trimming left V 1 base short and J 9 bases short, with 5 bases between. Germline V lookup: CDR1 SGHDT, CDR2 YYEEEE. The CDR3 consists of 11 residues. Here the CDR3 reads CASSLQSEQFF. The CDR3, as DNA: TGTGCCAGCAGCTTGCAGAGTGAGCAGTTCTTC.

This clone came up a few times. The rearrangement links TRBV3-1 (or the pseudogene TRBV3-2) to TRBJ2-7, with TRBD2 matching 7 bases. The CDR3 covers 15 residues. The germline gives CDR1 LGHDT, CDR2 YNNKEL (reference sequence). J lost 6 bases, V lost 4 bases, and 12 bases had no gene match. The CDR3 sequence is CASSRGLVTGLEQYF. CDR3 sequence (DNA): TGTGCCAGCAGCCGCGGACTAGTAACGGGGCTCGAGCAGTACTTC.

The rearrangement joins TRBV30 to TRBJ1-3; D uncertain. This CDR3 spans 12 amino acids. V dropped 4 bases and J dropped 1 base, with 5 bases sitting between them. Germline CDR1 reads GTSNPN; CDR2 reads SVGIG (reference sequence). CDR3 protein: CAWKGSGNTIYF. The CDR3, as DNA: TGTGCCTGGAAAGGGTCTGGAAACACCATATATTTT.

V is TRBV3-1 (or the pseudogene TRBV3-2) and J is TRBJ1-5, with D hard to call. From germline, CDR1 is LGHDT and CDR2 YNNKEL (reference sequence). The V gene lost 0 bases and the J gene lost 5 bases, with 5 bases spanning the gap. The CDR3 is 13 amino acids. The CDR3 DNA follows: TGTGCCAGCAGCCAAGAGTCGGATCAGCCCCAGCATTTT. Protein: CASSQESDQPQHF.